This TCR beta chain came from a study of technical replicates of blood from a few donors. The table came from immunoSEQ multiplex PCR; TCRdb's copy has only in-frame clones and leaves some out. The data contain some 14,000 clones, almost 85% of them singletons. Trimming left V 2 bases short and J 3 bases short, with 11 bases between. CDR3 length: 15 residues. Germline values: CDR1 SGDLS, CDR2 YYNGEE. This sequence joins TRBV9 and TRBJ2-2; D ambiguous. The source is a human donor in good health. The source material was PBMCs. The CDR3 loop is CASSVRSSDTGELFF. Here the CDR3 DNA reads TGTGCCAGCAGCGTCCGGAGTTCGGACACCGGGGAGCTGTTTTTT.